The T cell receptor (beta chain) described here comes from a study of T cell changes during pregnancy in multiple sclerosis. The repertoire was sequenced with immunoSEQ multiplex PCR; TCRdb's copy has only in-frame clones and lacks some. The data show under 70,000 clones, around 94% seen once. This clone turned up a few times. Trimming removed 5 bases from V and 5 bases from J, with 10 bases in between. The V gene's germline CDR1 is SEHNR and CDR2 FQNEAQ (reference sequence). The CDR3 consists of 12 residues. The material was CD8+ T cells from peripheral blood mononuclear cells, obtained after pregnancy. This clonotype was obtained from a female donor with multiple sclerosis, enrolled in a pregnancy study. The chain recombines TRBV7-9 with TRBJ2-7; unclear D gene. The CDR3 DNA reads TGTGCCAGCAGCCCCTTAGATAACGAGCAGTACTTC. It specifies CASSPLDNEQYF. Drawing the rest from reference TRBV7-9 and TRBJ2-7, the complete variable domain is DTGVSQNPRHKITKRGQNVTFRCDPISEHNRLYWYRQTLGQGPEFLTYFQNEAQLEKSRLLSDRFSAERPKGSFSTLEIQRTEQGDSAMYLCASSPLDNEQYFGPGTRLTVT.